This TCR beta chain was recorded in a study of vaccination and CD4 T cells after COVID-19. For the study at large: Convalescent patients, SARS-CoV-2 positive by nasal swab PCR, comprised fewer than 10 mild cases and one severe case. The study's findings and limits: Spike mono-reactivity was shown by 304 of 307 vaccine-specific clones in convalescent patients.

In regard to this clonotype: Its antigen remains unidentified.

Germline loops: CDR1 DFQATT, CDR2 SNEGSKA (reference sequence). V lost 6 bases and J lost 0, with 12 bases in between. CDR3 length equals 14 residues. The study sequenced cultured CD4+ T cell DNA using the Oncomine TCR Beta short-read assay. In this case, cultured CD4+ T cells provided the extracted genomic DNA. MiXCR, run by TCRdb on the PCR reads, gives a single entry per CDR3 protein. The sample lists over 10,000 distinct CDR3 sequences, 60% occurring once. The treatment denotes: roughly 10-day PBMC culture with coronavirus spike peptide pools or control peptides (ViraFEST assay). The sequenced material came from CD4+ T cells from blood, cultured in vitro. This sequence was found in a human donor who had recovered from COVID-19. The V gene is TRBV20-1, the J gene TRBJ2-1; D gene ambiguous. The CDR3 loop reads CSATLGFSYNEQFF. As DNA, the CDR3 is TGCAGTGCCACACTTGGATTCTCCTACAATGAGCAGTTCTTC.